This passage covers 30 T cell receptor beta chains from one sample sequenced in a study of T cell responses to AZD1222 COVID-19 vaccine. Sequenced by immunoSEQ multiplex PCR; TCRdb stores in-frame clones only, minus some. Of around 100,000 clones listed, around 84% are singletons. The sample in question was peripheral blood, obtained on day 0 of AZD1222 vaccination. These receptors all come from an adult in good health.

There are a few counts of this clone. The V call is TRBV7-9, the J call TRBJ1-6; the D gene is possibly TRBD1 (5 bases). CDR1 and CDR2 (germline): SEHNR, FQNEAQ (reference sequence). V lost 1 base, J lost 7 bases, and 11 bases lay in between. The length of the CDR3 is 15 residues. CDR3 in DNA: TGTGCCAGCAGCTTAGATGGGACGGGGAATTCACCCCTCCACTTT. Encoded protein: CASSLDGTGNSPLHF.

Worth noting for this clone: Other DNA variants within this sample encode the same CDR3. The chain carries TRBV15 and TRBJ2-7, with D hard to call. V was cut by 0 bases and J by 0 bases, with 3 bases left in between. This CDR3 has 13 amino acids. Germline lookup yields CDR1 LNHNV and CDR2 YYDKDF (reference sequence). The chain's CDR3 is CATSRDSSYEQYF. In DNA form, the CDR3 reads TGTGCCACCAGCAGAGATTCCTCCTACGAGCAGTACTTC.

The genes are TRBV12-3 or TRBV12-4 and TRBJ1-5; D not resolved. Trimming cost V 9 bases and J 4 bases, with 13 bases left between them. The CDR3 is made up of 13 amino acids. The DNA of the CDR3 is TGTGCCAGTATGGCAGGTCCTAATCAGCCCCAGCATTTT. Its translation: CASMAGPNQPQHF.

The sample holds one count of this clone. Given a much more abundant clone one base away, this may be a read error. This chain uses TRBV28 with TRBJ1-1; D remains unclear. Between the trimmed V and J ends, which lost 2 bases and 3 bases, there was a span of 4 bases. The length of the CDR3 is 12 residues. Germline V CDR1 and CDR2: MDHEN, SYDVKM. The CDR3 DNA reads as TGTGCCAGCAGTTTAGGGTACACTGAAGCTTTCTTT. This codes for CASSLGYTEAFF.

The chain employs TRBV11-2 and TRBJ1-2; D not certain. The length of the CDR3 is 13 residues. Trimming stripped 1 base from V and 8 bases from J, with 11 bases between. CDR1 and CDR2 (germline): SGHAT, FQNNGV. The CDR3 nucleotides read TGTGCCAGCAGCTTAGCAGAGGCTTTCGGCTACACCTTC. Its protein is CASSLAEAFGYTF. Full variable domain (missing parts from reference TRBV11-2 and TRBJ1-2): EAGVAQSPRYKIIEKRQSVAFWCNPISGHATLYWYQQILGQGPKLLIQFQNNGVVDDSQLPKDRFSAERLKGVDSTLKIQPAKLEDSAVYLCASSLAEAFGYTFGSGTRLTVV.

The chain employs TRBV28 and TRBJ1-1; unclear D gene. The CDR3 loop spans 15 amino acids. The germline V gene encodes CDR1 MDHEN and CDR2 SYDVKM. V was shortened by 6 bases and J by 8 bases, with 22 bases between the two germline ends. Here the CDR3 DNA reads TGTGCCAGCAGCCTCCCCAGCCTCTCCCGCAGAGAAGCTTTCTTT. Translating gives CASSLPSLSRREAFF.

CDR3 loop: CASSLRRRGTEAFF. Here the CDR3 DNA reads TGTGCCAGCAGCTTAAGGAGAAGGGGGACTGAAGCTTTCTTT. The V and J genes are TRBV7-9 and TRBJ1-1; perhaps TRBD1 as D (6 bases). V lost 2 bases and J lost 5, with 12 bases in between. This CDR3 comprises 14 residues. Germline V gene data show CDR1 as SEHNR and CDR2 as FQNEAQ (reference sequence).

The CDR3 DNA is TGTGCCTGGGACTCGCGGTCGACTGGCTACACCTTC. Translating it yields CAWDSRSTGYTF. The J gene is TRBJ1-2, the V gene TRBV30; D not resolved. Trimming stripped 5 bases from V and 7 bases from J, with 14 bases between. This CDR3 has 12 amino acids. Germline V gene lookup returns CDR1 GTSNPN and CDR2 SVGIG (reference sequence).

The rearrangement joins TRBV7-8 to TRBJ2-3; no reliable D call. In germline, CDR1 is SGHVS, CDR2 FQNEAQ. The CDR3 contains 16 residues. V dropped 2 bases and J dropped 2 bases, with 14 bases sitting between them. CDR3 DNA: TGTGCCAGCAGCTTAATCTCGGGCCGGAACACAGATACGCAGTATTTT. This codes for CASSLISGRNTDTQYF.

The chain combines TRBV7-2 with TRBJ1-3, with 12 nucleotides matching TRBD1. The germline V gene encodes CDR1 SGHTA and CDR2 FQGNSA. The CDR3 is 18 amino acids. V lost 5 bases, J lost 4 bases, and 12 bases stayed unmatched. The CDR3 nucleotides read TGTGCCAGCAGCCCTACAGGGACAGGGGGCGGTCTAGGAAACACCATATATTTT. Its protein is CASSPTGTGGGLGNTIYF.

J is TRBJ2-4 and V is TRBV28, with D unresolved. The CDR3 consists of 12 residues. Trimming removed 4 bases at V and 3 bases at J, with 4 bases between. CDR1 and CDR2 from the germline V gene are MDHEN and SYDVKM. The CDR3, as DNA: TGTGCCAGCAGTTATAACAAAAACATTCAGTACTTC. The encoded protein is CASSYNKNIQYF.

The sample holds one count of this clone. J is TRBJ2-7 and V is TRBV3-1 (or the pseudogene TRBV3-2); D ambiguous. The CDR3 totals 12 residues. Trimming cost V 2 bases and J 2 bases, with 4 bases left between them. Germline V gene lookup returns CDR1 LGHDT and CDR2 YNNKEL (reference sequence). In DNA form, the CDR3 reads TGTGCCAGCAGCCAATCCCCCTACGAGCAGTACTTC. Translation gives CASSQSPYEQYF.

The chain is built from TRBV5-6 and TRBJ1-4; D uncertain. Germline V lookup: CDR1 SGHDT, CDR2 YYEEEE. This CDR3 is 14 amino acids long. The ends were cut back, 6 bases at V and 8 bases at J, with 17 bases in the middle. Here the CDR3 reads CASTKHLGPEKLFF. CDR3 nucleotide sequence: TGTGCCAGCACCAAACACCTGGGCCCCGAAAAACTGTTTTTT.

The chain joins TRBV6-1 to TRBJ1-2; D ambiguous. V shed 5 bases and J shed 3 bases, with 7 bases lying between them. Per the germline V gene, CDR1 is MNHNS and CDR2 is SASEGT. CDR3 length: 12 residues. The CDR3 coding sequence is TGTGCCAGCAGTATAATCTACTATGGCTACACCTTC. This translates into CASSIIYYGYTF.

This clone is a singleton in its sample. The chain joins TRBV3-1 (or the pseudogene TRBV3-2) to TRBJ1-6; D remains ambiguous. The CDR3 consists of 16 residues. Between the trimmed V and J ends, which lost 0 bases and 7 bases, there was a span of 13 bases. From germline, CDR1 is LGHDT and CDR2 YNNKEL (reference sequence). Written as DNA, the CDR3 is TGTGCCAGCAGCCAAGAGGTAGGGCGGATCAATTCACCCCTCCACTTT. The encoded protein is CASSQEVGRINSPLHF.

V usage is TRBV10-3 and J usage is TRBJ2-2; TRBD1 agrees at 12 bases. The V segment lost 6 bases and the J segment 6 bases; nucleotides outside the gene matches: 5. The CDR3 is 15 residues long. CDR1 and CDR2 (germline): ENHRY, SYGVKD. CDR3 sequence reads: CAIRGTGGLAGELFF. As DNA, the CDR3 is TGTGCCATCAGGGGGACAGGGGGCTTAGCCGGGGAGCTGTTTTTT.

The DNA for the CDR3 is TGTGCCAGCAGTTACCAATCTGTCTATGGCTACACCTTC. This gives the protein CASSYQSVYGYTF. The rearrangement links TRBV6-2 or TRBV6-3 to TRBJ1-2; D call uncertain. Trimming cost V 2 bases and J 4 bases, with 8 bases left between them. Germline lookup yields CDR1 MNHEY and CDR2 SVGEGT. The CDR3 sequence is 13 residues long.

The genes are TRBV28 and TRBJ2-1; D is undetermined. The CDR3 totals 12 residues. V was shortened by 3 bases and J by 8 bases, with 8 bases between the two germline ends. Germline V CDR1 and CDR2: MDHEN, SYDVKM. CDR3 sequence reads: CASSFRSYEQFF. DNA for the CDR3: TGTGCCAGCAGTTTCCGTAGCTATGAGCAGTTCTTC.

The chain has TRBV6-5 and TRBJ2-7; a weak D match, TRBD2 (6 bases). The germline V gene has CDR1 MNHEY and CDR2 SVGAGI. The CDR3 has 14 residues. Trimming took off 6 bases at V and 2 bases at J, with 14 bases between the two ends. Here the CDR3 reads CASRVSGETYEQYF. The CDR3 bases are TGTGCCAGCAGGGTTAGCGGTGAGACCTACGAGCAGTACTTC.

This clone was found once. The CDR3 DNA follows: TGTGCCAGCAGTTTATCCTGGGGGCGTACTAGCGGGAGGAAGGCAGATACGCAGTATTTT. Translation gives CASSLSWGRTSGRKADTQYF. This chain links TRBV27 with TRBJ2-3; 12 bases are a match to TRBD2. The CDR3 has 20 amino acids. Trimming cost V 0 bases and J 4 bases; bases outside gene matches: 14. Per germline, CDR1 MNHEY and CDR2 SMNVEV (reference sequence).

This chain links TRBV2 with TRBJ1-3; TRBD1 might be the D (5 bases). The CDR3 spans 15 residues. V lost 10 bases, J lost 0 bases, and 16 bases lay in between. Germline V gives CDR1 SNHLY, CDR2 FYNNEI. The CDR3 nucleotides are TGTGCCACCCCCGGGACCTTCCTCTCTGGAAACACCATATATTTT. Its translation: CATPGTFLSGNTIYF.

The rearrangement links TRBV4-2 to TRBJ1-1, with D unclear. Trimming left V 1 base short and J 0 bases short, with 9 bases between. Germline CDR1 LGHNA, CDR2 YNFKEQ. The CDR3 covers 15 residues. CDR3 nucleotide sequence: TGTGCCAGCAGCCAAGGGCAGCGAATGAACACTGAAGCTTTCTTT. Its protein is CASSQGQRMNTEAFF.

V gene TRBV14 combines with J gene TRBJ2-2, with D tentatively TRBD2 (5 bases). Germline CDR1 reads SGHDN; CDR2 reads FVKESK. There are 17 residues in the CDR3. The ends were cut back, 0 bases at V and 1 base at J, with 12 bases in the middle. CDR3 in amino acids: CASSQEGKRRNTGELFF. The CDR3 DNA is TGTGCCAGCAGCCAAGAGGGGAAGCGGAGGAACACCGGGGAGCTGTTTTTT.

In this sample, this clone turned up once. The chain joins TRBV5-4 to TRBJ2-7; D is perhaps TRBD1 (6 bases). V was cut by 4 bases and J by 2 bases, with 13 bases left in between. Per the germline V gene, CDR1 is SGHNT and CDR2 is YYREEE (reference sequence). The CDR3 contains 14 residues. The CDR3 here is CASSPDWGPYEQYF. The CDR3 region has the DNA TGTGCCAGCAGCCCCGACTGGGGGCCCTACGAGCAGTACTTC.

The table lists this clone with a few counts. The chain employs TRBV29-1 and TRBJ2-3, with TRBD2 matching over 9 bases. V lost 7 bases to trimming and J lost 0 bases; unmatched junction nucleotides: 11. The germline V gene encodes CDR1 SQVTM and CDR2 ANQGSEA. The CDR3 loop spans 16 amino acids. The CDR3 region is CSARGGRRDSTDTQYF. The CDR3 nucleotides read TGCAGCGCGCGGGGGGGAAGGAGGGATAGCACAGATACGCAGTATTTT.

The rearrangement links TRBV7-9 to TRBJ2-3, with TRBD1 matching over 8 bases. Looked up from germline, CDR1 is SEHNR and CDR2 is FQNEAQ (reference sequence). This CDR3 comprises 15 residues. J gave up 3 bases and V 5 bases, and 7 bases lay outside the gene matches. As DNA, the CDR3 is TGTGCCAGCAGCCACGGACAGGGTCGAACAGATACGCAGTATTTT. Amino acid sequence: CASSHGQGRTDTQYF.

This clone was seen once. The germline gene is not matched at one end of the junction; a read error may be the cause. This chain joins TRBV27 and TRBJ1-2; possibly TRBD1 for D (6 bases). The CDR3 sequence is 15 residues long. Germline V CDR1 and CDR2: MNHEY, SMNVEV (reference sequence). CDR3 protein: CASSLSGTNNYGYTF. The CDR3 DNA reads TGTGCCAGCAGCTTATCCGGGACAAATAACTATGGCTACACCTTC.

The rearrangement uses TRBV28 and TRBJ1-5; TRBD1 aligns across 9 bases. This CDR3 contains 16 residues. Germline assignment: CDR1 MDHEN and CDR2 SYDVKM. V lost 6 bases, J lost 1 base, and 7 bases stayed unmatched. For the CDR3, the DNA is TGTGCCAGCAGACTCTTTACAGGGGGCAGCAATCAGCCCCAGCATTTT. As protein: CASRLFTGGSNQPQHF.

The rearrangement uses TRBV6-5 and TRBJ2-1; 7 bases line up with TRBD2. The V segment lost 0 bases and the J segment 4 bases; nucleotides outside the gene matches: 6. The CDR3 runs to 16 residues. Germline assignment: CDR1 MNHEY and CDR2 SVGAGI. The CDR3 here is CASSYSGGRVYNEQFF. The CDR3 DNA follows: TGTGCCAGCAGTTACTCGGGAGGGAGGGTATACAATGAGCAGTTCTTC.

This clone was seen only once. This chain uses TRBV29-1 with TRBJ2-7; a weak D match, TRBD2 (6 bases). From germline, CDR1 is SQVTM and CDR2 ANQGSEA. This CDR3 comprises 13 residues. The V end was cut by 2 bases, the J end by 3 bases, with 11 bases between. The CDR3 DNA follows: TGCAGCGTTGAATGGGGGGTGGGCTACGAGCAGTACTTC. This codes for CSVEWGVGYEQYF.